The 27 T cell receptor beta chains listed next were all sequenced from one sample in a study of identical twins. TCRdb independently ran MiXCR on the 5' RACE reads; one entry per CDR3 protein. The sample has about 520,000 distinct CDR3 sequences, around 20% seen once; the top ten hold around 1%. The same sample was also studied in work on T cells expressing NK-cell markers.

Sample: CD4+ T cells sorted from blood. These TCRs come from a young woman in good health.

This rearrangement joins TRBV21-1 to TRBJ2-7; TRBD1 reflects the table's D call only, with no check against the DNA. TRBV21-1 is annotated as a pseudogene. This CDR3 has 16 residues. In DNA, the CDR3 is TGTGCCAGCAGCCGCCCAACCGGGACATACTCCTACGAGCAGTACTTC. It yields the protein CASSRPTGTYSYEQYF.

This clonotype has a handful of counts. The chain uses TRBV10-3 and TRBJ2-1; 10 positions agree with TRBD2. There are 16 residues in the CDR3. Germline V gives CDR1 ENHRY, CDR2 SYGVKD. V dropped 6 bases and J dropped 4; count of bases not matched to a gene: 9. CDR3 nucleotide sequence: TGTGCCATCAGGCAGCGGGGGGGCACGGAATACAATGAGCAGTTCTTC. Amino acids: CAIRQRGGTEYNEQFF.

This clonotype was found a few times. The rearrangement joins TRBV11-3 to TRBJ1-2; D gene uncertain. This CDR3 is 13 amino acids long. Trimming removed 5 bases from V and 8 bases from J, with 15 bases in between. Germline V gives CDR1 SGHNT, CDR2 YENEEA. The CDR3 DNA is TGTGCCAGCAGCCTGTCGGTAGCGGACGGCTACACCTTC. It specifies CASSLSVADGYTF.

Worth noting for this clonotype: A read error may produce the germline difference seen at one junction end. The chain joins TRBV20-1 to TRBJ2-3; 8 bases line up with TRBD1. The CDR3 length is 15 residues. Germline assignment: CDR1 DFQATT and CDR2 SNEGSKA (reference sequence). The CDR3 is CCARRTGRSRDTQYF. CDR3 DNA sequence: TGCTGTGCTAGAAGGACAGGGCGAAGTAGGGATACGCAGTATTTT.

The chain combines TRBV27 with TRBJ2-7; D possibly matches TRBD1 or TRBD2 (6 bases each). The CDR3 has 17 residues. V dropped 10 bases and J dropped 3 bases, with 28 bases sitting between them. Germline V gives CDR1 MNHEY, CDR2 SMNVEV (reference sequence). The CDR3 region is CATSKRGDWRNIYEQYF. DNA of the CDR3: TGTGCCACCTCCAAAAGGGGGGACTGGAGGAATATCTACGAGCAGTACTTC.

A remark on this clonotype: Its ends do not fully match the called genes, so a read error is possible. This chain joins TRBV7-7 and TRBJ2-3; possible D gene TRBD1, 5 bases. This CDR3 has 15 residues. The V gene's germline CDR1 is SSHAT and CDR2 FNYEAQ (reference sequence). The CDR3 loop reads CASSPGWLSTDTQYF. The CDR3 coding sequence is TGTGCTAGCAGTCCAGGGTGGTTGAGCACAGATACGCAGTATTTT.

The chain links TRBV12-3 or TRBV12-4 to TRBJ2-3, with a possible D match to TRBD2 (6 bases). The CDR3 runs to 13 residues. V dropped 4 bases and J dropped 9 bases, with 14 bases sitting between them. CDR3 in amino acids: CASSSSAGNTQYF. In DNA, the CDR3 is TGTGCCAGCAGTTCCAGCGCGGGGAACACGCAGTATTTT.

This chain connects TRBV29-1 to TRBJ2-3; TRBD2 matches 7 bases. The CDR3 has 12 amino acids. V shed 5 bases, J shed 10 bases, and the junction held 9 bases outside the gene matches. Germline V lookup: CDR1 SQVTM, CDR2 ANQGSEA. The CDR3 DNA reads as TGCAGCGTTACCGAGGGAGGGACGGCGCAGTATTTT. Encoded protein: CSVTEGGTAQYF.

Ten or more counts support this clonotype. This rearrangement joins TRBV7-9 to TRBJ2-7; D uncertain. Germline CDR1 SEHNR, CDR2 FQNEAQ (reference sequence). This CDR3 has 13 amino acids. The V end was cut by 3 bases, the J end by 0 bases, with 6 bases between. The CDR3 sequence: CASSFYGSYEQYF. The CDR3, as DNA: TGTGCCAGCAGCTTTTACGGCTCCTACGAGCAGTACTTC.

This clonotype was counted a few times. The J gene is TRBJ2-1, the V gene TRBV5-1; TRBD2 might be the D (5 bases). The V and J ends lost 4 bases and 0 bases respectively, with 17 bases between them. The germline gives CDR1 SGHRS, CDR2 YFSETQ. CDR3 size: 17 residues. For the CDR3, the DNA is TGCGCCAGCAGCGGGAGCCCTCTAGGGAGCTCCTACAATGAGCAGTTCTTC. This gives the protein CASSGSPLGSSYNEQFF.

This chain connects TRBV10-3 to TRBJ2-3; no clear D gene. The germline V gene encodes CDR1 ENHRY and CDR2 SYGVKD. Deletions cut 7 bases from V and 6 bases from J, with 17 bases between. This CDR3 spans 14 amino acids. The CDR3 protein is CAITAVAGFDTQYF. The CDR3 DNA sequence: TGTGCCATCACAGCTGTAGCCGGTTTCGATACGCAGTATTTT.

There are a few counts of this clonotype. CDR3 amino acids: CASSFGTSRYNEQFF. CDR3 DNA sequence: TGTGCCAGCAGCTTCGGGACTAGCCGATACAATGAGCAGTTCTTC. The chain carries TRBV7-3 and TRBJ2-1; 9 bases are shared with TRBD2. Germline CDR1 and CDR2: SGHTA and FQGTGA. J lost 4 bases, V lost 3 bases, and 4 bases had no gene match. The CDR3 loop spans 15 amino acids.

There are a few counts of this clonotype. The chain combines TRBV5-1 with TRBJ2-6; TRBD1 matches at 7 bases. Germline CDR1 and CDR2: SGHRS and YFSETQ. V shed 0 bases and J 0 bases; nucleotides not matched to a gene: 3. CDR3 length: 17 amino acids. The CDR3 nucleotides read TGCGCCAGCAGCTTGGACAGGGGCCCCTCTGGGGCCAACGTCCTGACTTTC. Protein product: CASSLDRGPSGANVLTF.

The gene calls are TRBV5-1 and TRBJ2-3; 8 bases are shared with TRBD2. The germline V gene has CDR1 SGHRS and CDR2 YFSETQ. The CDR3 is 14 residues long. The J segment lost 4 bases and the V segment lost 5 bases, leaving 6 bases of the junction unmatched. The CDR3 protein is CASSVGGDADTQYF. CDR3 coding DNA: TGCGCCAGCAGTGTCGGGGGGGACGCAGATACGCAGTATTTT.

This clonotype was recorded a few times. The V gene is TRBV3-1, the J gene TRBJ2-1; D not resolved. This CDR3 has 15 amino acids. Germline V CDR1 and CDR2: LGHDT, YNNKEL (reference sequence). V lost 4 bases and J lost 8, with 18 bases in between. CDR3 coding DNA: TGTGCCAGCAGCCGTTCGAGTGCCGTACGGTATGAGCAGTTCTTC. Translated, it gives CASSRSSAVRYEQFF.

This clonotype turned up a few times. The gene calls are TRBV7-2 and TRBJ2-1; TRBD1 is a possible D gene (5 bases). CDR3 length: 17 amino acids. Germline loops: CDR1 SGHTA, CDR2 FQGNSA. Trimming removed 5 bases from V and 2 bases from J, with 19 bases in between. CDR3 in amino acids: CASSRFRASGTYNEQFF. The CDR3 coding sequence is TGTGCCAGCAGCCGGTTCAGGGCGAGTGGGACCTACAATGAGCAGTTCTTC.

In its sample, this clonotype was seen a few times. DNA of the CDR3: TGCAGTGCCCATTTCGGAGGGCTTGACACTGAAGCTTTCTTT. Protein: CSAHFGGLDTEAFF. The chain combines TRBV20-1 with TRBJ1-1; D gene unclear. V was trimmed by 6 bases and J by 3 bases, leaving 17 bases between them. CDR1 is DFQATT, CDR2 SNEGSKA, per germline (reference sequence). CDR3 length: 14 amino acids.

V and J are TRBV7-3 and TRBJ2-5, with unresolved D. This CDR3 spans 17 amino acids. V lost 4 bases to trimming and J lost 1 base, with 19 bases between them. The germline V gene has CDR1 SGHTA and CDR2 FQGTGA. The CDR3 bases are TGTGCCAGCAGCTCCGGTTTTGGAGTGGGAACCCAAGAGACCCAGTACTTC. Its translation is CASSSGFGVGTQETQYF.

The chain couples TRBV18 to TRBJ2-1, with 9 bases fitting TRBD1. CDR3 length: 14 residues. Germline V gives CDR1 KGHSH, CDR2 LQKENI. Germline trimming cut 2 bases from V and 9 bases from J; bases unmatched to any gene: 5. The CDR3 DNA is TGTGCCAGCTCACCAAAGGGACAGGGAGGTGAGCAGTTCTTC. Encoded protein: CASSPKGQGGEQFF.

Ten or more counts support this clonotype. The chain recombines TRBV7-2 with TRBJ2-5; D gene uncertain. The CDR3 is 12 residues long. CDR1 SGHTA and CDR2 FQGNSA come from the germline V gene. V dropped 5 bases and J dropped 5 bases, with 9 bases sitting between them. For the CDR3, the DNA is TGTGCCAGCAGCCCAAATGTGGAGACCCAGTACTTC. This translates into CASSPNVETQYF.

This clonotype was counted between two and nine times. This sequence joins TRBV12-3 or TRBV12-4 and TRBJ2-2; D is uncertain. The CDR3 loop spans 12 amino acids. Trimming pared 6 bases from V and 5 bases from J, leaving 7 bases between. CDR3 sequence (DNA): TGTGCCAGCAGCCCGATAACCGGGGAGCTGTTTTTT. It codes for CASSPITGELFF.

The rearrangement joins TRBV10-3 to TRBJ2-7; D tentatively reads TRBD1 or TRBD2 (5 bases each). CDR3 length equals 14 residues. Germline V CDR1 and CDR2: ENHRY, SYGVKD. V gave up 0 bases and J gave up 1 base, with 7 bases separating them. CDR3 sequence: CAISESGDSYEQYF. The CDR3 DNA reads TGTGCCATCAGTGAGTCGGGGGATTCCTACGAGCAGTACTTC.

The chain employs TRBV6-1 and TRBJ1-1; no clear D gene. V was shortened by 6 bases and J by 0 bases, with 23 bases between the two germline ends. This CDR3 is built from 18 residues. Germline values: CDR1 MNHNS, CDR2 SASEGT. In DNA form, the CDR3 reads TGTGCCAGCAGCCGGAAAACACCCGGACCACTTATGAACACTGAAGCTTTCTTT. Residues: CASSRKTPGPLMNTEAFF.

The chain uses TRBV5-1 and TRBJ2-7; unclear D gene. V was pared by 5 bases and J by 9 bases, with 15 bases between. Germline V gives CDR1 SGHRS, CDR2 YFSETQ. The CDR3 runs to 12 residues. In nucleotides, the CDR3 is TGCGCCAGCAGTCCGGTGGGCTTCAGGCAGTACTTC. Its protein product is CASSPVGFRQYF.

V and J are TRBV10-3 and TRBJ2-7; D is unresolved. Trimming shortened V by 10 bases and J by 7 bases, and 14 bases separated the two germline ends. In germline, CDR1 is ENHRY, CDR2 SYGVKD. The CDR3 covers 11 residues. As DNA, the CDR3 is TGTGCCACCACCCCCCAGTTAGAGCAGTACTTC. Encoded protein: CATTPQLEQYF.

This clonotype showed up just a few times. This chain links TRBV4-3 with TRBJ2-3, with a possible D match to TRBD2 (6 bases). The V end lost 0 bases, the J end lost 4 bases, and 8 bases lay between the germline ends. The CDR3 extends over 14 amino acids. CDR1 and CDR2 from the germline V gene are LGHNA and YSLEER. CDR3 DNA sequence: TGCGCCAGCAGCCAAGAGACTAGGCCAGATACGCAGTATTTT. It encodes CASSQETRPDTQYF.

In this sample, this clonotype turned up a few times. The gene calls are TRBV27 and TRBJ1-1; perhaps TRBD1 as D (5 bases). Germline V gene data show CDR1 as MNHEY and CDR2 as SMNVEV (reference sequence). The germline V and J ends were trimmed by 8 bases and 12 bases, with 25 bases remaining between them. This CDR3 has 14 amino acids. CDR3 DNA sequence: TGTGCCAGCCACCCGAGGGGAGAGACCCCTGAGACTTTCTTT. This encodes CASHPRGETPETFF.